This TCR beta chain was identified during a study of PD-1 blockade in mismatch repair-deficient tumors. The protocol was immunoSEQ multiplex PCR, while the TCRdb copy is restricted to in-frame clones and leaves out a portion. The repertoire holds 100,000 to 150,000 clones, with about 85% as singletons. CDR1 MNHNS and CDR2 SASEGT come from the germline V gene. The CDR3 runs to 11 residues. V was trimmed by 5 bases and J by 5 bases, leaving 7 bases between them. The genes are TRBV6-1 and TRBJ2-7; D ambiguous. The clonotype was recovered from an adult with mismatch repair-deficient cancer. Sequencing was performed on peripheral blood, taken 44 weeks after starting pembrolizumab. This CDR3 is CASSYVDEQYF. CDR3 DNA: TGTGCCAGCAGTTACGTGGACGAGCAGTACTTC.